The T cell receptor beta chain described here comes from a study of T cells after somatic rescue of genetic block. The data were produced by immunoSEQ multiplex PCR, yet TCRdb's version contains in-frame clones alone and is incomplete. The table includes more than 70,000 clones, over 80% detected once. The V and J ends lost 5 bases and 2 bases respectively, with 4 bases between them. The CDR3 extends over 12 amino acids. Looked up from germline, CDR1 is SGHKS and CDR2 is YYEKEE (reference sequence). This chain uses TRBV5-5 with TRBJ2-2; the D is unclear. The sample was peripheral blood mononuclear cells (PBMCs). The TCR comes from a woman younger than 35. The CDR3 is CASSENTGELFF. In nucleotides, the CDR3 is TGTGCCAGCAGTGAAAACACCGGGGAGCTGTTTTTT. Full variable domain (remainder filled in from reference TRBV5-5 and TRBJ2-2): DAGVTQSPTHLIKTRGQQVTLRCSPISGHKSVSWYQQVLGQGPQFIFQYYEKEERGRGNFPDRFSARQFPNYSSELNVNALLLGDSALYLCASSENTGELFFGEGSRLTVL.